These 3 T cell receptor beta chains originate from one sample sequenced in a study of cytomegalovirus exposure and HLA in healthy donors. The PCR made use of 60 Vbeta and 13 Jbeta primers. Clones were sequenced by immunoSEQ multiplex PCR, and TCRdb holds only the in-frame ones, with some missing. This sample yields some 150,000 clones, of which around 82% are seen a single time; approximately 6.3% belongs to the top ten. Source material: PBMCs. Source of these receptors: a woman between 50 and 59 years old in good health and CMV-seropositive.

The sample holds one count of this clone. The chain has TRBV6-5 and TRBJ2-7, with 11 bases that match TRBD2. Germline values: CDR1 MNHEY, CDR2 SVGAGI. The CDR3 consists of 15 residues. V trimming: 4 bases; J trimming: 5 bases; junction bases outside the gene matches: 7. The CDR3 reads CASSSGLAGVHEQYF. The CDR3 DNA is TGTGCCAGCAGTTCCGGACTAGCGGGTGTCCACGAGCAGTACTTC.

CDR3 loop: CASSLSRDEKLFF. CDR3 DNA sequence: TGTGCCAGCAGTTTAAGTCGAGATGAAAAACTGTTTTTT. The V call is TRBV6-5, the J call TRBJ1-4; D call uncertain. CDR1 is MNHEY, CDR2 SVGAGI, per germline. Deletions cut 4 bases from V and 6 bases from J, with 9 bases between. CDR3 length: 13 residues.

The chain has TRBV6-1 and TRBJ2-7, with D possibly being TRBD1 (5 bases). There are 13 residues in the CDR3. From germline, CDR1 is MNHNS and CDR2 SASEGT. V was shortened by 6 bases and J by 2 bases, with 11 bases between the two germline ends. The CDR3: CASSEYRPYEQYF. The CDR3 DNA reads TGTGCCAGCAGCGAATACAGGCCCTACGAGCAGTACTTC.